This T cell receptor (beta chain) was sequenced during a study of shared clonotypes between healthy human individuals. Investigators divided CD4+ cells into CD45RA+ naive and CD45RA-negative memory subsets. Measured with immunoSEQ multiplex PCR; TCRdb has only the in-frame clones, and not every one. The sample has approximately 1.4 million clones, 95% to 99% seen once; the top ten hold about 0.4%. The V and J ends lost 7 bases and 2 bases respectively, with 11 bases between them. The CDR3 loop spans 13 amino acids. CDR1 is SNHLY, CDR2 FYNNEI, per germline. The chain employs TRBV2 and TRBJ2-5, with D perhaps matching TRBD1 or TRBD2 (5 bases each). The clonotype comes from a man aged 30 to 39 in good health. The sequenced sample consisted of naive CD4+ T cells sorted from blood. Subset here: CD45RA+ positively selected. In DNA, the CDR3 is TGTGCCAGCATCTGGGGCGGGCAAGAGACCCAGTACTTC. It translates to CASIWGGQETQYF.